Below, one T cell receptor (beta chain) is given with its context. Its antigen is unknown. V was cut by 8 bases and J by 3 bases, with 10 bases left in between. CDR3 length: 12 residues. CDR1 and CDR2 (germline): MNHEY, SVGAGI. The data were obtained in a study of OX40 agonist ivuxolimab in advanced cancers. Whole-study findings and limits: With doses of 0.1-3.0 mg/kg, partial responders showed among the lowest clonal expansion. Circulating CD4+ and CD8+ T cells showed clonal expansion by week 6 at 0.1 to 3.0 mg/kg. Relative to CD4+, CD8+ T cells held more expanded clones on average.

Exclusion of a patient followed from autoimmune disease history or systemic immunosuppression. The method was immunoSEQ multiplex PCR; TCRdb's version includes in-frame clones alone and lacks a portion of them. This sample has around 60,000 clones, with about 88% found just once. The chain combines TRBV6-5 with TRBJ1-1; no clear D. The sequences come from CD4+ or CD8+ T cells sorted from blood, collected in a trial of the OX40 agonist ivuxolimab. This TCR was recovered from an adult with an advanced solid tumor such as melanoma, head and neck, liver or kidney cancer. The CDR3, as DNA: TGTGCCAGCGTGAGCTTTCACACTGAAGCTTTCTTT. This translates into CASVSFHTEAFF.